This T cell receptor (beta chain) was observed in a study of OX40 agonist ivuxolimab in advanced cancers. Study-level background: The study enrolled dose-escalation patients with hepatocellular carcinoma, melanoma, renal cell or head and neck cancer. A mean age of roughly 66 years, range roughly 20 to 80, was recorded, and 70% to 85% were male. Enrollees could have had prior anti-PD-1, anti-PD-L1 or anti-CTLA-4 therapy, which about 40% had received.

CDR3 length: 16 residues. Looked up from germline, CDR1 is SEHNR and CDR2 is FQNEAQ (reference sequence). J lost 0 bases, V lost 7 bases, and 10 bases had no gene match. The repertoire was sequenced with immunoSEQ multiplex PCR; TCRdb's copy has only in-frame clones and lacks some. The profile shows some 59,000 clones, around 82% of them singletons. This clone appeared a few times. The chain combines TRBV7-9 with TRBJ1-1, with 8 bases lining up with TRBD1. The TCR sequence derives from an adult with an advanced solid tumor such as melanoma, head and neck, liver or kidney cancer. This specimen consisted of CD4+ or CD8+ T cells sorted from blood, obtained in a trial of the OX40 agonist ivuxolimab. CDR3 nucleotide sequence: TGTGCCAGCAACAATTACCGGACAGGGTTGAACACTGAAGCTTTCTTT. It codes for CASNNYRTGLNTEAFF.